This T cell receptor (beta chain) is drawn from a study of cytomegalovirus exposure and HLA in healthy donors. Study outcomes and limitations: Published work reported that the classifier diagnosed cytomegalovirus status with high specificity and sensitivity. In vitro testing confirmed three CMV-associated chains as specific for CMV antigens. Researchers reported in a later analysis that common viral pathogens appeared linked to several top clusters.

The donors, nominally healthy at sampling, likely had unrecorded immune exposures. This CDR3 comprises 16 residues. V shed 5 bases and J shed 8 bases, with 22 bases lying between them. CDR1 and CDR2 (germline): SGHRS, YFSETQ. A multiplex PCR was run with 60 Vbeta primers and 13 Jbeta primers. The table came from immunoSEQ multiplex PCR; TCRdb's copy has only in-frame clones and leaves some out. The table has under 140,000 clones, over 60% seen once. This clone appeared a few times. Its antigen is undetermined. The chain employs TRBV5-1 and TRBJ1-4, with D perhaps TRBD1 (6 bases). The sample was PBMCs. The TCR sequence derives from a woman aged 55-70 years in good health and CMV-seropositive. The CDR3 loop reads CASRPLQGLGGEKLFF. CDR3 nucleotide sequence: TGCGCCAGCAGACCCCTGCAGGGGCTCGGCGGCGAAAAACTGTTTTTT.